One sample yielded the 22 T cell receptor beta chains listed below, sequenced in a study of T cells in Graves' hyperthyroidism and ophthalmopathy. Amplification targeted TCR beta CDR3 regions from RNA transcripts. A set of HTBI primers served as the primers for a first-round RT-PCR of the TCR CDR3. TCRdb itself ran the multiplex PCR reads through MiXCR, one entry per CDR3 protein. This table holds 400,000 to 500,000 distinct CDR3 sequences, about 15% found once. The specimen sequenced was blood. These receptors were collected from a man aged 18 to 30 with Graves' ophthalmopathy.

This clonotype was observed a single time. The chain links TRBV20-1 to TRBJ1-5, with D possibly being TRBD1 (6 bases). CDR1 and CDR2 (germline): DFQATT, SNEGSKA (reference sequence). Trimming stripped 3 bases from V and 5 bases from J, with 17 bases between. The CDR3 is 15 amino acids. The CDR3 coding sequence is TGCAGTGCTAGCCCTGCGGCAGGGGCTTATCAGCCCCAGCATTTT. Translating gives CSASPAAGAYQPQHF.

This clonotype was detected ten times or more. This rearrangement joins TRBV5-1 to TRBJ1-1; possibly TRBD1 for D (6 bases). Germline CDR1 reads SGHRS; CDR2 reads YFSETQ. This CDR3 is built from 14 residues. The V end was cut by 0 bases, the J end by 4 bases, with 10 bases between. CDR3 residues: CASSLALQGTEAFF. The CDR3 DNA is TGCGCCAGCAGCTTGGCCTTACAGGGCACTGAAGCTTTCTTT. The entire variable domain, with the rest obtained from reference TRBV5-1 and TRBJ1-1, is as follows: KAGVTQTPRYLIKTRGQQVTLSCSPISGHRSVSWYQQTPGQGLQFLFEYFSETQRNKGNFPGRFSGRQFSNSRSEMNVSTLELGDSALYLCASSLALQGTEAFFGQGTRLTVV.

This clonotype was found many times. The rearrangement uses TRBV9 and TRBJ1-4; D unclear. The V gene's germline CDR1 is SGDLS and CDR2 YYNGEE. The CDR3 consists of 16 residues. Trimming pared 0 bases from V and 0 bases from J, leaving 9 bases between. The CDR3 nucleotides are TGTGCCAGCAGCGTAGGAGCAACTGCAACTAATGAAAAACTGTTTTTT. This gives the protein CASSVGATATNEKLFF. Based on the CDR3 plus reference TRBV9 and TRBJ1-4, the full variable domain is DSGVTQTPKHLITATGQRVTLRCSPRSGDLSVYWYQQSLDQGLQFLIQYYNGEERAKGNILERFSAQQFPDLHSELNLSSLELGDSALYFCASSVGATATNEKLFFGSGTQLSVL.

This clonotype was counted ten times or more. The chain carries TRBV3-1 and TRBJ2-1; D unresolved. The ends were cut back, 0 bases at V and 0 bases at J, with 9 bases in the middle. The CDR3 contains 16 residues. Germline V gene data show CDR1 as LGHDT and CDR2 as YNNKEL (reference sequence). CDR3 loop: CASSQDLSGSYNEQFF. The CDR3 nucleotides are TGTGCCAGCAGCCAAGACCTCTCGGGCTCCTACAATGAGCAGTTCTTC.

For this clonotype: A read error may be the cause here, since a much bigger clone is one base away. CDR3 coding DNA: TGTGCCAGCAACGAGGAAGGGTCCAGTCAGCCCCAGCATTTT. This sequence encodes CASNEEGSSQPQHF. The V call is TRBV13, the J call TRBJ1-5; D ambiguous. The V end lost 7 bases, the J end lost 6 bases, and 16 bases lay between the germline ends. This CDR3 spans 14 amino acids. Germline values: CDR1 PRHDT, CDR2 FYEKMQ (reference sequence).

This clonotype was counted at least ten times. This chain uses TRBV6-1 with TRBJ2-7, with 12 bases lining up with TRBD2. The CDR3 spans 16 residues. The germline V gene encodes CDR1 MNHNS and CDR2 SASEGT. Losses at the gene ends were 5 bases for V and 3 bases for J; bases not matched to a gene: 8. The DNA of the CDR3 is TGTGCCAGCAGTCCGCCGCCACTAGCGGGGGGCTACGAGCAGTACTTC. Protein product: CASSPPPLAGGYEQYF.

This clonotype showed up many times. V usage is TRBV12-3 or TRBV12-4 and J usage is TRBJ1-2, with TRBD1 as a possible D gene (5 bases). The ends were cut back, 4 bases at V and 8 bases at J, with 14 bases in the middle. The CDR3 totals 13 residues. The CDR3 region is CASSSLPTGGYTF. The CDR3 DNA follows: TGTGCCAGCAGTTCGCTTCCCACAGGCGGCTACACCTTC.

Of note for this clonotype: This may be a read error: a much more frequent sequence differs by one nucleotide. The chain is built from TRBV19 and TRBJ1-5; tentative D call: TRBD1 (6 bases). The ends were cut back, 6 bases at V and 5 bases at J, with 14 bases in the middle. The CDR3 is 14 residues long. Germline V CDR1 and CDR2: LNHDA, SQIVND (reference sequence). The CDR3 region has the DNA TGTGCCAGTAGACAAGACAGGAACGATCAGCCCCAGCATTTT. The encoded protein is CASRQDRNDQPQHF.

This chain links TRBV29-1 with TRBJ2-7; 11 bases agree with TRBD1. Unmatched junction bases numbered 7, after V lost 6 bases and J lost 0 bases. The CDR3 spans 15 residues. The germline gives CDR1 SQVTM, CDR2 ANQGSEA. CDR3 sequence reads: CSVDPGTGGSYEQYF. The CDR3 nucleotides are TGCAGCGTCGATCCCGGGACAGGGGGCTCCTACGAGCAGTACTTC.

This clonotype has a count of ten or more. The chain recombines TRBV12-3 or TRBV12-4 with TRBJ2-5; D is unclear. V was trimmed by 1 base and J by 3 bases, leaving 9 bases between them. The CDR3 length is 14 residues. The DNA for the CDR3 is TGTGCCAGCAGTTTAGATGGCAGAAAAGAGACCCAGTACTTC. This encodes CASSLDGRKETQYF.

Ten or more counts support this clonotype. V usage is TRBV24-1 and J usage is TRBJ1-1; TRBD1 aligns across 7 bases. The CDR3 is made up of 15 amino acids. Trimming removed 6 bases from V and 1 base from J; junction bases left unmatched: 7. Germline lookup yields CDR1 KGHDR and CDR2 SFDVKD. The CDR3 DNA follows: TGTGCCACCAGTACGGGACAGCTGAGGAACACTGAAGCTTTCTTT. Translation: CATSTGQLRNTEAFF.

This clonotype has ten or more counts. V gene TRBV7-9 combines with J gene TRBJ2-7; D is unresolved. The V end lost 3 bases, the J end lost 3 bases, and 6 bases lay between the germline ends. This CDR3 region has 12 residues. The germline gives CDR1 SEHNR, CDR2 FQNEAQ (reference sequence). CDR3: CASSFVYYEQYF. CDR3 bases: TGTGCCAGCAGCTTTGTCTACTACGAGCAGTACTTC.

The sample holds many counts of this clonotype. The chain combines TRBV6-1 with TRBJ1-2; D call uncertain. V lost 5 bases to trimming and J lost 5 bases, with 9 bases between them. From germline, CDR1 is MNHNS and CDR2 SASEGT. The CDR3 sequence is 12 residues long. Here the CDR3 DNA reads TGTGCCAGCAGTCAGAGCGGGTATGGCTACACCTTC. Its protein is CASSQSGYGYTF.

This clonotype was detected only a few times. A much bigger clone sits one base away, suggesting this may be a read error. J is TRBJ1-3 and V is TRBV5-1; D not resolved. Trimming cost V 3 bases and J 4 bases, with 8 bases left between them. This CDR3 spans 13 amino acids. CDR1 and CDR2 (germline): SGHRS, YFSETQ. The CDR3 nucleotides are TGCGCCAGCAGCTCGGTTTCCGGAAACACCATATATTTT. This encodes CASSSVSGNTIYF.

This clonotype turned up a few times. The chain links TRBV5-1 to TRBJ2-2; D is possibly TRBD1 (6 bases). Trimming stripped 0 bases from V and 5 bases from J, with 11 bases between. This CDR3 region has 15 residues. Germline CDR1 and CDR2: SGHRS and YFSETQ. Here the CDR3 DNA reads TGCGCCAGCAGCTTGGGGGCAGGGGAAACCGGGGAGCTGTTTTTT. It is translated as CASSLGAGETGELFF.

The gene calls are TRBV10-3 and TRBJ2-5; TRBD1 might be the D (6 bases). Trimming stripped 6 bases from V and 5 bases from J, with 13 bases between. CDR1 and CDR2 (germline): ENHRY, SYGVKD. There are 13 residues in the CDR3. The CDR3 DNA reads as TGTGCCATCAGCGAACAGGGATTGGAGACCCAGTACTTC. Protein: CAISEQGLETQYF.

This clonotype was picked up many times. This chain connects TRBV5-5 to TRBJ2-1; 7 bases are shared with TRBD1. This CDR3 contains 12 residues. V lost 4 bases, J lost 10 bases, and 5 bases stayed unmatched. CDR1 and CDR2 from the germline V gene are SGHKS and YYEKEE (reference sequence). The CDR3 protein is CASSIGGVEQFF. Written as DNA, the CDR3 is TGTGCCAGCAGCATAGGGGGCGTCGAGCAGTTCTTC.

In its sample, this clonotype was seen a few times. CDR3 DNA sequence: TGTGCCAGCAGCCAAGATCTGGTGACAGGGCACAATCAGCCCCAGCATTTT. Encoded protein: CASSQDLVTGHNQPQHF. This chain connects TRBV4-2 to TRBJ1-5; 7 positions match TRBD1. Germline CDR1 reads LGHNA; CDR2 reads YNFKEQ. The length of the CDR3 is 17 residues. V shed 0 bases and J 3 bases; nucleotides not matched to a gene: 8.

In its sample, this clonotype was seen many times. The gene calls are TRBV15 and TRBJ2-7, with D uncertain. The CDR3 consists of 15 residues. The V end lost 0 bases, the J end lost 3 bases, and 12 bases lay between the germline ends. The germline CDR1 and CDR2 sequences are LNHNV and YYDKDF (reference sequence). The CDR3 sequence: CATSRDLGRNYEQYF. The CDR3 region has the DNA TGTGCCACCAGCAGAGATCTGGGCAGGAACTACGAGCAGTACTTC.

This clonotype was found many times. The genes are TRBV6-6 and TRBJ1-1; D gene uncertain. This CDR3 contains 14 residues. From germline, CDR1 is MNHNY and CDR2 SVGAGI (reference sequence). V was pared by 0 bases and J by 11 bases, with 16 bases between. CDR3 in amino acids: CASSYSIWVGYAFF. DNA of the CDR3: TGTGCCAGCAGTTACTCGATTTGGGTCGGGTACGCTTTCTTT.

This clonotype was seen at least ten times. The CDR3 loop reads CAISESYVTTGELFF. The CDR3 DNA sequence: TGTGCCATCAGTGAGTCTTACGTGACCACCGGGGAGCTGTTTTTT. The chain employs TRBV10-3 and TRBJ2-2; D is ambiguous. There are 15 residues in the CDR3. Germline loops: CDR1 ENHRY, CDR2 SYGVKD. V was cut by 0 bases and J by 4 bases, with 9 bases left in between.

This clonotype was counted a few times. The V gene is TRBV20-1, the J gene TRBJ1-5; no firm D call. The length of the CDR3 is 14 residues. Trimming left V 3 bases short and J 1 base short, with 10 bases between. Per germline, CDR1 DFQATT and CDR2 SNEGSKA (reference sequence). CDR3 protein: CSASSGSSNQPQHF. The CDR3 bases are TGCAGTGCTAGTTCCGGGTCAAGCAATCAGCCCCAGCATTTT.